This is a list of T cell receptor beta chains from one sample in a study of untreated major depressive disorder. Libraries were prepared by immunoSEQ multiplex PCR; TCRdb keeps only in-frame clonotypes and omits some of them. This repertoire shows about 13,000 clones, 92% found once; its top ten account for 0.82%. Sequenced sample: CD4+ T cells from PBMCs. Receptors originate from a young man with major depressive disorder. CDR3s leave out the opening cysteine and the closing phenylalanine or tryptophan. The order of the fields is J gene, V gene, CDR3 protein.

>TRBJ2-1|TRBV6-5
ASSSRSYNEQF
>TRBJ1-5|TRBV28
ASSSLGQPQH
>TRBJ1-2|TRBV6-5
ASSSRSEGDYGYT
>TRBJ1-1|TRBV6-5
ASNGLNTEAF
>TRBJ1-5|TRBV28
ASSLWSISNISPQH
>TRBJ1-3|TRBV2
ASSEERTGAGNTIY
>TRBJ1-6|TRBV11-2
ASSSDRDRGANSPLH
>TRBJ1-2|TRBV13
ASSSTNRGAGGYT
>TRBJ1-1|TRBV5-1
ASSGTVGTEAF
>TRBJ1-2|TRBV5-1
ASSLEQPKYGYT
>TRBJ1-2|TRBV19
ASSISGNYGYT
>TRBJ1-6|TRBV7-2
ASSSGTAPNSPLH
>TRBJ2-5|TRBV13
ASTIRRGETQY
>TRBJ1-6|TRBV7-9
ASSPGDRNLFERLH
>TRBJ1-1|TRBV5-4
ASSLANQGRSEAF
>TRBJ1-5|TRBV7-2
ASSSQRGLNQPQH
>TRBJ1-2|TRBV13
ASSLGGQGYGYT
>TRBJ2-7|TRBV7-6
ASSFGSGPYEQY
>TRBJ1-2|TRBV9
ASSGPGTGDFRGYT
>TRBJ2-5|TRBV2
ASSGDSTPETQY
>TRBJ2-2|TRBV18
ASSQGSAGELF
>TRBJ1-5|TRBV27
ASSFTGGNNQPQH
>TRBJ2-1|TRBV18
ASSPPIPTRNEQF
>TRBJ2-3|TRBV5-1
ASSFQGRGTDTQY
>TRBJ2-1|TRBV19
ASSDRSDEQF
>TRBJ2-7|TRBV11-2
ASSSLGTKLRGQY
>TRBJ2-6|TRBV5-1
ASSSGGSGANVLT
>TRBJ2-3|TRBV7-9
ASSLGSARTTDTQY
>TRBJ2-5|TRBV5-4
ASSFGWQGGETQY
>TRBJ2-7|TRBV11-1
ASSSTRYEQY
>TRBJ1-6|TRBV5-4
ASSSGRQGLNRSLH
>TRBJ2-1|TRBV19
ASSMSGSYNEQF
>TRBJ1-2|TRBV6-5
ASRYGQGKSNYGYT
>TRBJ2-5|TRBV7-6
ASSLGGWGGPPY
>TRBJ2-1|TRBV6-5
ASVYRWGGNNEQF
>TRBJ1-4|TRBV11-2
ASSSRGGGQAKLF
>TRBJ1-6|TRBV4-1
ASSHQTGGRQRSSYNSPLH
>TRBJ2-5|TRBV5-1
ASSLVQAPGETQY
>TRBJ1-5|TRBV6-5
ASSPRYYSNQPQH
>TRBJ2-3|TRBV19
ASSILAGGSTDTQY
>TRBJ1-1|TRBV7-9
ASRGFNTEAF
>TRBJ1-1|TRBV6-1
ASSDQGLNTEAF
>TRBJ2-5|TRBV25-1
ASSELTGWGETQY
>TRBJ2-2|TRBV15
ATSGDSRRTGELF
>TRBJ2-7|TRBV6-1
ASSEAVGTGGHEQY
>TRBJ1-1|TRBV30
AWSVYGRLAF
>TRBJ2-7|TRBV6-4
ARRTGTGAYEQY
>TRBJ1-5|TRBV6-1
ASSETVSNQPQH
>TRBJ1-3|TRBV4-1
ASSLAATSGNTIY
>TRBJ2-5|TRBV7-2
ASSLALWGGVQETQY
>TRBJ2-6|TRBV14
ASSRRRGHGANVLT
>TRBJ1-6|TRBV6-5
ASRPDGANSPLH
>TRBJ1-4|TRBV27
ASSPWTGGAHEKLF
>TRBJ1-4|TRBV2
ASSSPGQGIVGLF